The rows below give T cell receptor beta chains drawn from one sample of a study of T cell responses to AZD1222 COVID-19 vaccine. Sequencing was performed with immunoSEQ multiplex PCR; in TCRdb, only in-frame clones are kept and a portion is missing. Among 140,000 or so clones listed, roughly 90% were seen once. Sample: peripheral blood, taken 28 days after the second dose of the MenACWY control vaccine. The receptors here all came from an adult who received the MenACWY meningococcal vaccine as a control. Each CDR3 is given with its conserved first and last residue. D genes are given only for firm matches. Size values are once, few and many counts, or a class for expanded clones, and some rows have none.

abundance	v_gene	d_gene	j_gene	CDR3aa	CDR3nt
NA	TRBV3-1/TRBV3-2	TRBD1	TRBJ2-1	CASSQASGQGNNEQFF	TGTGCCAGCAGCCAAGCGTCGGGACAGGGGAACAATGAGCAGTTCTTC
NA	TRBV4-3	TRBD1	TRBJ1-2	CASSQDMRTGFVGGYTF	TGCGCCAGCAGCCAAGATATGAGGACAGGGTTTGTCGGTGGCTACACCTTC
NA	TRBV4-1	NA	TRBJ1-2	CASSQDNGLSYTF	TGCGCCAGCAGCCAAGATAACGGTCTGAGCTACACCTTC
NA	TRBV13	NA	TRBJ2-7	CASSFVRGSEQYF	TGTGCCAGCAGCTTTGTCAGGGGTAGTGAGCAGTACTTC
once	TRBV4-1	TRBD2	TRBJ2-1	CASSQFLRAGVLF	TGCGCCAGCAGCCAATTCCTACGGGCGGGAGTCCTCTTC
NA	TRBV5-1	NA	TRBJ2-1	CASSLISGEQFF	TGCGCCAGCAGCTTGATTTCCGGTGAGCAGTTCTTC
NA	TRBV24-1	TRBD1	TRBJ1-5	CATSEGTGGSYSNQPQHF	TGTGCCACCAGTGAGGGGACAGGGGGCTCCTATAGCAATCAGCCCCAGCATTTT
NA	TRBV27	TRBD2	TRBJ2-3	CASSFPGLRGTDTQYF	TGTGCCAGCAGTTTCCCGGGACTACGAGGCACAGATACGCAGTATTTT
NA	TRBV11-1	NA	TRBJ1-2	CASSSAPGDSSYTF	TGTGCCAGCAGCTCCGCCCCAGGGGATTCGAGCTACACCTTC
NA	TRBV11-3	TRBD2	TRBJ2-7	CASSPRLAGPYEQYF	TGTGCCAGCAGCCCCCGACTAGCGGGACCCTACGAGCAGTACTTC
NA	TRBV4-1	NA	TRBJ2-3	CASGSVTSTDTQYF	TGCGCCAGCGGGTCGGTAACTAGCACAGATACGCAGTATTTT
NA	TRBV7-6	NA	TRBJ1-4	CASSLGDVGNEKLFF	TGTGCCAGCAGCTTAGGGGATGTGGGTAATGAAAAACTGTTTTTT
NA	TRBV11-3	NA	TRBJ1-6	CASSFSRTEGSPLHF	TGTGCCAGCAGCTTTTCTCGGACAGAGGGCTCACCCCTCCACTTT
NA	TRBV30	TRBD2	TRBJ2-7	CACTETSGARSWEQYF	TGTGCCTGTACTGAGACTAGCGGGGCCCGATCTTGGGAGCAGTACTTC
NA	TRBV5-1	NA	TRBJ2-7	CASSLEGGQYF	TGCGCCAGCAGCTTGGAGGGGGGGCAGTACTTC
NA	TRBV19	NA	TRBJ1-4	CASSIGGRATNEKLFF	TGTGCCAGTAGTATCGGTGGACGCGCAACTAATGAAAAACTGTTTTTT
NA	TRBV29-1	TRBD1	TRBJ2-6	CSVGDDRAGANVLTF	TGCAGCGTCGGGGACGACAGGGCTGGGGCCAACGTCCTGACTTTC
NA	TRBV7-7	NA	TRBJ2-2	CASSSTDKTNTGELFF	TGTGCTAGCAGCTCCACGGACAAAACGAACACCGGGGAGCTGTTTTTT
NA	TRBV5-1	NA	TRBJ1-2	CASSSLPGGYGYTF	TGCGCCAGCAGCTCCCTCCCTGGTGGCTATGGCTACACCTTC
NA	TRBV10-2	NA	TRBJ2-6	CASSDPGSGANVLTF	TGCGCCAGCAGTGACCCCGGCTCAGGGGCCAACGTCCTGACTTTC
NA	TRBV3-1/TRBV3-2	NA	TRBJ1-1	CASSQGSEAFF	TGTGCCAGCAGCCAAGGGTCCGAAGCTTTCTTT
NA	TRBV7-9	NA	TRBJ1-5	CASSLGDGANQPQHF	TGTGCCAGCAGCTTAGGGGATGGGGCGAATCAGCCCCAGCATTTT
NA	TRBV24-1	NA	TRBJ1-5	CATSDNGLLSNQPQHF	TGTGCCACCAGTGATAACGGACTGTTAAGCAATCAGCCCCAGCATTTT
NA	TRBV29-1	NA	TRBJ2-7	CSVEGQDTYEQYF	TGCAGCGTTGAGGGGCAGGATACCTACGAGCAGTACTTC
NA	TRBV7-3	NA	TRBJ1-2	CASSLRPSYGYTF	TGTGCCAGCAGCTTACGCCCTAGCTATGGCTACACCTTC
NA	TRBV12-3/TRBV12-4	NA	TRBJ2-5	CASTPGHQETQYF	TGTGCCAGCACTCCGGGACACCAAGAGACCCAGTACTTC
NA	TRBV4-1	NA	TRBJ1-4	CASSQDGAGVSEKLFF	TGCGCCAGCAGCCAAGATGGGGCAGGGGTTAGTGAAAAACTGTTTTTT
NA	TRBV6-5	NA	TRBJ1-3	CASSYEGGTGNTIYF	TGTGCCAGCAGTTACGAGGGGGGTACCGGAAACACCATATATTTT
NA	TRBV6-2/TRBV6-3	NA	TRBJ1-2	CASSWGRSGGNYGYTF	TGTGCCAGCAGTTGGGGCCGCTCCGGCGGTAACTATGGCTACACCTTC
NA	TRBV5-1	NA	TRBJ1-3	CASSWGSSGNTIYF	TGCGCCAGCAGCTGGGGGTCCTCTGGAAACACCATATATTTT
NA	TRBV7-8	NA	TRBJ2-2	CASSRGRDGAGELFF	TGTGCCAGCAGCCGGGGACGGGATGGAGCCGGGGAGCTGTTTTTT
NA	TRBV4-3	NA	TRBJ2-1	CASSQDRGSYNEQFF	TGCGCCAGCAGCCAAGATCGGGGTAGCTACAATGAGCAGTTCTTC
NA	TRBV18	NA	TRBJ1-6	CASSRPGTGYNSPLHF	TGTGCCAGCTCACGCCCGGGGACGGGCTATAATTCACCCCTCCACTTT
NA	TRBV4-1	NA	TRBJ2-3	CASSQDKSTDTQYF	TGCGCCAGCAGCCAAGATAAGAGCACAGATACGCAGTATTTT
NA	TRBV6-5	TRBD1	TRBJ1-2	CASRSTGDHGYTF	TGTGCCAGCAGATCGACAGGGGACCATGGCTACACCTTC
NA	TRBV11-3	NA	TRBJ2-5	CASSALSSFAGETQYF	TGTGCCAGCAGCGCCCTCAGTTCGTTCGCCGGAGAGACCCAGTACTTC
NA	TRBV14	NA	TRBJ2-7	CASSLQRGVRSEQYF	TGTGCCAGCAGCCTCCAGAGGGGGGTCCGCTCCGAGCAGTACTTC
once	TRBV5-1	NA	TRBJ1-2	CASSLTGEGYTF	TGCGCCAGCAGCTTGACGGGTGAAGGCTACACCTTC
NA	TRBV2	NA	TRBJ2-2	CASSATGYTGELFF	TGTGCCAGCAGTGCTACTGGCTACACCGGGGAGCTGTTTTTT
NA	TRBV2	NA	TRBJ1-4	CASSFGPRADEKLFF	TGTGCCAGCAGCTTCGGACCTAGGGCCGATGAAAAACTGTTTTTT
once	TRBV9	NA	TRBJ2-3	CASSVGGAFSTDTQYF	TGTGCCAGCAGCGTAGGAGGCGCGTTTAGCACAGATACGCAGTATTTT
many	TRBV4-3	TRBD2	TRBJ2-3	CASSPTGGGAGDTQYF	TGCGCCAGCAGCCCTACGGGAGGGGGGGCCGGAGATACGCAGTATTTT
once	TRBV30	NA	TRBJ2-7	CAWSSGTYEQYF	TGTGCCTGGAGTTCAGGAACTTACGAGCAGTACTTC
NA	TRBV28	NA	TRBJ1-6	CASSPAHAGATSPLHF	TGTGCCAGCAGCCCAGCGCACGCGGGGGCGACTTCACCCCTCCACTTT
NA	TRBV30	TRBD1	TRBJ2-3	CAWRPWGQNTDTQYF	TGTGCCTGGAGGCCTTGGGGACAGAACACAGATACGCAGTATTTT
NA	TRBV7-6	NA	TRBJ1-1	CASSLTLSRNTEAFF	TGTGCCAGCAGCTTAACTCTGTCACGGAACACTGAAGCTTTCTTT
NA	TRBV12-5	NA	TRBJ2-2	CASGLAQSASRPGELFF	TGTGCTAGTGGTTTGGCTCAATCGGCCTCGCGACCCGGGGAGCTGTTTTTT
NA	TRBV7-3	TRBD2	TRBJ2-1	CASSPRAGVLNEQFF	TGTGCCAGCAGCCCAAGAGCGGGAGTTCTCAATGAGCAGTTCTTC
NA	TRBV4-2	NA	TRBJ1-1	CASSQERILGVTEAFF	TGTGCCAGCAGCCAAGAGAGGATCTTAGGGGTAACTGAAGCTTTCTTT
NA	TRBV5-4	NA	TRBJ1-3	CASSSNRAGNTIYF	TGTGCCAGCAGCTCGAATCGTGCGGGAAACACCATATATTTT
NA	TRBV7-3	NA	TRBJ2-5	CASSPSGLQETQYF	TGTGCCAGCAGCCCAAGCGGTCTCCAAGAGACCCAGTACTTC
NA	TRBV27	TRBD2	TRBJ2-7	CASSSQPGGAEQYF	TGTGCCAGCAGTTCCCAGCCCGGGGGGGCCGAGCAGTACTTC
few	TRBV7-9	NA	TRBJ1-1	CASSSQGGGTEAFF	TGTGCCAGCAGCTCACAGGGAGGAGGGACTGAAGCTTTCTTT
NA	TRBV5-4	NA	TRBJ1-3	CASSRGTGGDKNTIYF	TGTGCCAGCAGCCGAGGGACTGGGGGGGATAAAAACACCATATATTTT
NA	TRBV27	NA	TRBJ2-7	CASSLLGASGYEQYF	TGTGCCAGCAGTTTGTTGGGTGCTTCTGGGTACGAGCAGTACTTC
NA	TRBV4-1	NA	TRBJ2-2	CASSQTGQLYTNTGELFF	TGCGCCAGCAGCCAGACTGGACAGCTCTATACGAACACCGGGGAGCTGTTTTTT
NA	TRBV29-1	NA	TRBJ2-3	CSVQRSSGPDTQYF	TGCAGCGTCCAGAGGTCGAGCGGCCCAGATACGCAGTATTTT